The 2 T cell receptor beta chains below were found in one sample sequenced in a study of monozygotic twins with cystic fibrosis (dated by TCRdb to the early 2020s). The library relied on the immunoSEQ multiplex PCR assay. Entries here come from immuneACCESS through TCRdb and include only in-frame sequences with V and J called. Some clones fail to appear in such tables; in the studies checked, an unresolved V gene covers under half of the shortfall, and the cause of the remainder is unknown. The sample includes roughly 35,000 clones, with about 80% observed a single time. Roughly 1.5% of the sample is held by the ten biggest clonotypes. Sequences were obtained from blood. The receptor set was obtained from a girl between 2 and 10 years old with cystic fibrosis.

The chain uses TRBV29-1 and TRBJ1-5; maybe TRBD1 (5 bases). Germline CDR1 SQVTM, CDR2 ANQGSEA. Deletions cut 0 bases from V and 0 bases from J, with 9 bases between. The CDR3 contains 15 residues. CDR3 amino acids: CSVEEGQYSNQPQHF. The CDR3 DNA follows: TGCAGCGTTGAAGAAGGACAATATAGCAATCAGCCCCAGCATTTT. Together with reference TRBV29-1 and TRBJ1-5, the CDR3 gives the full variable domain: SAVISQKPSRDICQRGTSLTIQCQVDSQVTMMFWYRQQPGQSLTLIATANQGSEATYESGFVIDKFPISRPNLTFSTLTVSNMSPEDSSIYLCSVEEGQYSNQPQHFGDGTRLSIL.

The V and J genes are TRBV7-9 and TRBJ2-2, with TRBD2 identical over 11 bases. The V gene's germline CDR1 is SEHNR and CDR2 FQNEAQ (reference sequence). The V gene end was trimmed by 5 bases and the J gene end by 4 bases; junction bases not matched to a gene: 3. CDR3 size: 15 residues. The CDR3 loop reads CASSTGLAVTGELFF. The CDR3 DNA reads TGTGCCAGCAGCACGGGACTAGCGGTCACCGGGGAGCTGTTTTTT.